A single sample is the source of the 29 T cell receptor beta chains below, sequenced in a study of T cell responses to AZD1222 COVID-19 vaccine. Generated by immunoSEQ multiplex PCR, the TCRdb table keeps only in-frame clones and is missing some. The repertoire consists of around 150,000 clones, with approximately 92% occurring once and the leading ten covering 3.5% to 4.5%. The sample here was peripheral blood, taken 28 days after the second AZD1222 dose. The receptors were gathered from an adult who received the AZD1222 COVID-19 vaccine.

The rearrangement uses TRBV29-1 and TRBJ2-3; D call uncertain. Germline loops: CDR1 SQVTM, CDR2 ANQGSEA. This CDR3 is 13 amino acids long. V was cut by 6 bases and J by 0 bases, with 10 bases left in between. The CDR3 spells CSVPGYSTDTQYF. In nucleotides, the CDR3 is TGCAGCGTGCCGGGCTATAGCACAGATACGCAGTATTTT.

With respect to this clone: The sample holds other DNA sequences that translate to the same CDR3. This rearrangement joins TRBV20-1 to TRBJ2-5; D gene uncertain. Looked up from germline, CDR1 is DFQATT and CDR2 is SNEGSKA (reference sequence). CDR3 size: 11 residues. V lost 0 bases and J 4 bases, leaving 3 bases between the germline ends. CDR3 sequence (DNA): TGCAGTGCTAGAGATCGAGAGACCCAGTACTTC. Its translation is CSARDRETQYF.

The chain is built from TRBV28 and TRBJ1-5; D ambiguous. The CDR3 has 14 amino acids. V was shortened by 7 bases and J by 4 bases, with 14 bases between the two germline ends. The germline V gene encodes CDR1 MDHEN and CDR2 SYDVKM. As DNA, the CDR3 is TGTGCCAGCATCTGGGAGGGCCGGAATCAGCCCCAGCATTTT. This sequence encodes CASIWEGRNQPQHF.

The rearrangement joins TRBV29-1 to TRBJ2-7; D possibly matches TRBD1 or TRBD2 (5 bases each). Trimming shortened V by 1 base and J by 0 bases, and 7 bases separated the two germline ends. Germline V gene lookup returns CDR1 SQVTM and CDR2 ANQGSEA. CDR3 length: 13 residues. The chain's CDR3 is CSVEGDRSYEQYF. Written as DNA, the CDR3 is TGCAGCGTTGAAGGGGACCGCTCCTACGAGCAGTACTTC.

The rearrangement joins TRBV5-5 to TRBJ1-2; the D gene is possibly TRBD1 (5 bases). The CDR3 spans 15 residues. Germline V gene data show CDR1 as SGHKS and CDR2 as YYEKEE (reference sequence). V gave up 0 bases and J gave up 2 bases, with 11 bases separating them. The CDR3 here is CASSLGQGRNYGYTF. Written as DNA, the CDR3 is TGTGCCAGCAGCTTGGGGCAGGGTAGGAACTATGGCTACACCTTC.

J is TRBJ2-1 and V is TRBV11-2; 12 positions match TRBD2. From germline, CDR1 is SGHAT and CDR2 FQNNGV. Trimming took 4 bases from V and 4 from J; bases not matched to a gene: 5. The length of the CDR3 is 16 residues. CDR3 coding DNA: TGTGCCAGCAGCTACCAGGGACTAGCGGGTTACAATGAGCAGTTCTTC. It translates to CASSYQGLAGYNEQFF.

V and J are TRBV30 and TRBJ2-6; no clear D gene. CDR1 is GTSNPN, CDR2 SVGIG, per germline (reference sequence). The CDR3 spans 13 residues. Trimming took off 7 bases at V and 4 bases at J, with 11 bases between the two ends. The CDR3 is CASLKGGANVLTF. The CDR3, as DNA: TGTGCCTCCCTCAAGGGAGGGGCCAACGTCCTGACTTTC.

The rearrangement joins TRBV19 to TRBJ1-2, with TRBD1 matching over 11 bases. The CDR3 totals 13 residues. Trimming cost V 5 bases and J 7 bases; bases outside gene matches: 3. The germline CDR1 and CDR2 sequences are LNHDA and SQIVND (reference sequence). CDR3 nucleotide sequence: TGTGCCAGTAGTGTGGACAGGGGGCTTGGCTACACCTTC. Protein sequence: CASSVDRGLGYTF.

This clone showed up just a few times. CDR3 protein: CAWRPIGLRNSPLHF. The CDR3 DNA sequence: TGTGCCTGGAGACCCATCGGACTGCGAAATTCACCCCTCCACTTT. The chain uses TRBV30 and TRBJ1-6; no reliable D call. Deletions cut 3 bases from V and 7 bases from J, with 16 bases between. CDR3 length: 15 amino acids. CDR1 GTSNPN and CDR2 SVGIG come from the germline V gene (reference sequence).

This sequence joins TRBV5-8 and TRBJ1-1; 7 nucleotides line up with TRBD1. The CDR3 runs to 15 residues. CDR1 is SGHTS and CDR2 is YDEGEE in the germline V gene. Losses at the gene ends were 2 bases for V and 0 bases for J; bases not matched to a gene: 4. The DNA of the CDR3 is TGTGCCAGCAGCTTCATCGGACAGGTGAACACTGAAGCTTTCTTT. Translating gives CASSFIGQVNTEAFF. Looking up the rest from reference TRBV5-8 and TRBJ1-1 gives the full variable domain: EAGVTQSPTHLIKTRGQQATLRCSPISGHTSVYWYQQALGLGLQFLLWYDEGEERNRGNFPPRFSGRQFPNYSSELNVNALELEDSALYLCASSFIGQVNTEAFFGQGTRLTVV.

This chain uses TRBV7-2 with TRBJ1-1, with D perhaps matching TRBD1 (6 bases). The CDR3 contains 15 residues. V lost 8 bases to trimming and J lost 2 bases, with 18 bases between them. The V gene's germline CDR1 is SGHTA and CDR2 FQGNSA. CDR3: CASAVFGGANTEAFF. The CDR3 bases are TGTGCCAGCGCCGTTTTCGGGGGGGCAAACACTGAAGCTTTCTTT. Variable domain in full (rest from reference TRBV7-2 and TRBJ1-1): GAGVSQSPSNKVTEKGKDVELRCDPISGHTALYWYRQSLGQGLEFLIYFQGNSAPDKSGLPSDRFSAERTGGSVSTLTIQRTQQEDSAVYLCASAVFGGANTEAFFGQGTRLTVV.

The chain recombines TRBV11-3 with TRBJ2-1, with D perhaps matching TRBD1 (7 bases). Trimming took 5 bases from V and 8 from J, leaving 25 bases between them. The CDR3 spans 17 residues. CDR1 and CDR2 (germline): SGHNT, YENEEA. The CDR3, as DNA: TGTGCCAGCAGCCAGGGACGGAGGTCAGGAGGGGGCGATGAGCAGTTCTTC. Its translation is CASSQGRRSGGGDEQFF.

This chain joins TRBV6-6 and TRBJ1-3; 7 bases are a match to TRBD1. From germline, CDR1 is MNHNY and CDR2 SVGAGI (reference sequence). V was clipped by 2 bases and J by 8 bases; unmatched bases: 6. CDR3 size: 14 residues. CDR3 sequence reads: CASSYSNRGDTIYF. CDR3 sequence (DNA): TGTGCCAGCAGTTACAGTAACAGGGGTGACACCATATATTTT.

The chain combines TRBV19 with TRBJ2-1; maybe TRBD1 (6 bases). From germline, CDR1 is LNHDA and CDR2 SQIVND (reference sequence). The CDR3 loop spans 15 amino acids. V dropped 6 bases and J dropped 3 bases, with 15 bases sitting between them. The CDR3 sequence is CASSRKDSLYNEQFF. CDR3 nucleotides: TGTGCCAGTAGCCGAAAGGACAGCCTCTACAATGAGCAGTTCTTC.

The CDR3 region is CASSGSQHSYNEQFF. The CDR3 nucleotides read TGTGCCAGCAGTGGAAGCCAACACTCCTACAATGAGCAGTTCTTC. The chain carries TRBV2 and TRBJ2-1, with D unresolved. The germline V gene has CDR1 SNHLY and CDR2 FYNNEI. The CDR3 spans 15 residues. Trimming took 4 bases from V and 0 from J, leaving 10 bases between them.

This clone appeared a single time. DNA of the CDR3: TGCAGCGTTGGACAGGGAATTGACTATGGCTACACCTTC. As protein: CSVGQGIDYGYTF. The genes are TRBV29-1 and TRBJ1-2; TRBD1 matches 7 bases. The V gene's germline CDR1 is SQVTM and CDR2 ANQGSEA. V shed 4 bases and J 3 bases; nucleotides not matched to a gene: 5. The CDR3 is made up of 13 amino acids.

V usage is TRBV14 and J usage is TRBJ2-1; 9 bases map to TRBD2. V was clipped by 2 bases and J by 0 bases; unmatched bases: 14. The CDR3 loop spans 20 amino acids. Per the germline V gene, CDR1 is SGHDN and CDR2 is FVKESK. The CDR3 coding sequence is TGTGCCAGCAGCCAACCACCGACTAGCGGATATTGGAGCTCCTACAATGAGCAGTTCTTC. It translates to CASSQPPTSGYWSSYNEQFF.

The chain recombines TRBV12-3 or TRBV12-4 with TRBJ1-6; D uncertain. The CDR3 sequence is 12 residues long. The V gene lost 2 bases and the J gene lost 6 bases, with 2 bases spanning the gap. CDR3 DNA: TGTGCCAGCAGTTTACCTAATTCACCCCTCCACTTT. Its translation: CASSLPNSPLHF.

V usage is TRBV28 and J usage is TRBJ2-3; no firm D call. Germline CDR1 is MDHEN and CDR2 is SYDVKM. Trimming took off 3 bases at V and 2 bases at J, with 9 bases between the two ends. This CDR3 contains 14 residues. This chain's CDR3 is CASSFTGFTDTQYF. As DNA, the CDR3 is TGTGCCAGCAGTTTTACGGGCTTCACAGATACGCAGTATTTT.

This chain connects TRBV27 to TRBJ2-5; D remains unclear. The germline CDR1 and CDR2 sequences are MNHEY and SMNVEV (reference sequence). V lost 2 bases to trimming and J lost 3 bases, with 10 bases between them. The CDR3 runs 14 residues. CDR3 DNA: TGTGCCAGCAGTTTAAAAGGCATAAAAGAGACCCAGTACTTC. As protein: CASSLKGIKETQYF.

The V gene is TRBV9, the J gene TRBJ1-1; TRBD1 matches 8 bases. Looked up from germline, CDR1 is SGDLS and CDR2 is YYNGEE. The V segment lost 1 base and the J segment 4 bases; nucleotides outside the gene matches: 6. This CDR3 comprises 15 residues. The CDR3 coding sequence is TGTGCCAGCAGCGTATCAGGGGGCTCGGCCACTGAAGCTTTCTTT. Translation: CASSVSGGSATEAFF. Combining the CDR3 with reference TRBV9 and TRBJ1-1 gives the whole variable domain DSGVTQTPKHLITATGQRVTLRCSPRSGDLSVYWYQQSLDQGLQFLIQYYNGEERAKGNILERFSAQQFPDLHSELNLSSLELGDSALYFCASSVSGGSATEAFFGQGTRLTVV.

The chain has TRBV7-2 and TRBJ1-5; no clear D gene. The length of the CDR3 is 15 residues. CDR1 is SGHTA, CDR2 FQGNSA, per germline. Trimming removed 9 bases at V and 0 bases at J, with 15 bases between. The CDR3 DNA reads TGTGCCAGTAGTTCGACGGGGTATAGCAATCAGCCCCAGCATTTT. Translated, it gives CASSSTGYSNQPQHF.

The chain employs TRBV7-6 and TRBJ1-2, with TRBD1 matching 8 bases. The CDR3 length is 15 residues. Germline CDR1 reads SGHVS; CDR2 reads FNYEAQ. The junction had 5 bases not matched to a gene; V was cut back by 5 bases and J by 0 bases. CDR3 DNA sequence: TGTGCCAGCAGCCCCGGACAGGGACCTAACTATGGCTACACCTTC. Amino acid sequence: CASSPGQGPNYGYTF.

The V call is TRBV9, the J call TRBJ1-3; no reliable D call. The CDR3 has 14 residues. The ends were cut back, 4 bases at V and 7 bases at J, with 15 bases in the middle. Germline lookup yields CDR1 SGDLS and CDR2 YYNGEE. The CDR3, as DNA: TGTGCCAGCAGCCCGGGCCGCGGGAGGAACACCATATATTTT. Translated: CASSPGRGRNTIYF.

A single count supports this clone. The chain links TRBV12-3 or TRBV12-4 to TRBJ1-2; TRBD1 is a possible D gene (5 bases). The V and J ends lost 3 bases and 11 bases respectively, with 16 bases between them. The CDR3 consists of 13 residues. CDR3 sequence: CASSFSGVRGYTF. The CDR3 DNA is TGTGCCAGCAGTTTCTCTGGGGTGAGGGGATACACCTTC.

This chain links TRBV5-6 with TRBJ2-7; D possibly corresponds to TRBD2 (5 bases). Germline CDR1 reads SGHDT; CDR2 reads YYEEEE. The CDR3 extends over 15 amino acids. Trimming took off 2 bases at V and 2 bases at J, with 14 bases between the two ends. For the CDR3, the DNA is TGTGCCAGCAGCTTCACTAGGAGTGTTCCCTACGAGCAGTACTTC. Translating it yields CASSFTRSVPYEQYF.

This clone has a handful of counts. CDR3 amino acids: CASSGANVLTF. The DNA for the CDR3 is TGTGCCAGCTCTGGGGCCAACGTCCTGACTTTC. V usage is TRBV2 and J usage is TRBJ2-6; D is unresolved. CDR3 size: 11 residues. Between the trimmed V and J ends, which lost 8 bases and 1 base, there was a span of 0 bases. CDR1 is SNHLY and CDR2 is FYNNEI in the germline V gene.

This rearrangement joins TRBV25-1 to TRBJ2-7, with TRBD1 matching over 7 bases. This CDR3 region has 15 residues. V shed 3 bases, J shed 3 bases, and the junction held 8 bases outside the gene matches. Germline CDR1 and CDR2: MGHDK and SYGVNS. CDR3 coding DNA: TGTGCCAGCAGTGATATAGGGACAGCAGACTACGAGCAGTACTTC. Amino acid sequence: CASSDIGTADYEQYF.

The gene calls are TRBV7-2 and TRBJ2-7; a possible D gene is TRBD1 (6 bases). This CDR3 is 16 amino acids long. V was clipped by 3 bases and J by 2 bases, with 17 bases between them. From germline, CDR1 is SGHTA and CDR2 FQGNSA. CDR3 amino acids: CASSFPGRGLTYEQYF. In DNA form, the CDR3 reads TGTGCCAGCAGCTTCCCCGGCAGGGGTCTTACCTACGAGCAGTACTTC.